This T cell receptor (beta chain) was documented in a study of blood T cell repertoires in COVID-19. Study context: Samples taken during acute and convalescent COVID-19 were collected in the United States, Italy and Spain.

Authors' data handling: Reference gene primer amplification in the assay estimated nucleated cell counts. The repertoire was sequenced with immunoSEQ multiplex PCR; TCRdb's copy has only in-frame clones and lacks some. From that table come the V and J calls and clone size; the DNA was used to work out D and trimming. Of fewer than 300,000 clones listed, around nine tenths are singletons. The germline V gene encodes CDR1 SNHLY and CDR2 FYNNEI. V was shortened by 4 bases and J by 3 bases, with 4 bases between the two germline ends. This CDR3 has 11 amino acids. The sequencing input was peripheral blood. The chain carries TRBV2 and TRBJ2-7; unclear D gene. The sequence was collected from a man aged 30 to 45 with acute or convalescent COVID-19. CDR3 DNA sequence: TGTGCCAGCAGTGTCCACTACGAGCAGTACTTC. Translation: CASSVHYEQYF.